This T cell receptor beta chain comes out of a study of blood T cells in healthy people across ages. Overall study findings and caveats: PBMCs went unsorted, and a conclusive naive versus antigen-experienced comparison was therefore prevented. Age brought a roughly linear fall in TCR beta diversity measured per million T cells. Across samples, TCR beta diversity tracked strongly with naive T cell percentage.

About this clonotype: Its antigen is undetermined. An end of the junction differs from the germline gene, which may be a read error.

The use of a sample-barcoded 5' primer and a J-beta primer mix characterized a second PCR of about 6 to 11 cycles. A single record per CDR3 protein comes from TCRdb applying MiXCR to the 5' RACE reads. The repertoire has about 620,000 distinct CDR3 sequences, roughly half of them found once; the top ten carry approximately 12%. Germline V gene sequence: CDR1 ENHRY, CDR2 SYGVKD. The CDR3 has 13 amino acids. Researchers report isolating at least 6.5 million PBMCs per sample. The source material was blood. The origin of this receptor is a woman older than 75 in good health. The chain links TRBV10-3 to TRBJ1-1, with D perhaps TRBD1 (6 bases). The CDR3 loop reads CATSESFGTEAFF. The CDR3 coding sequence is TGTGCCACCAGTGAGTCGTTTGGGACAGAAGCTTTCTTT.